A single sample is the source of the 8 T cell receptor beta chains below, sequenced in a study of Ad26.COV2.S vaccination and SARS-CoV-2 variants (dated by TCRdb to about 2021). Reading the label with the study, this specimen's treatment or condition is: roughly 19 received Ad26.COV2.S at low or high dose, single or two shots; roughly five received placebo; per-sample allocation not given. For vaccine and placebo recipients, repertoires were sequenced using samples collected on day 63 after the first injection. Library method: the immunoSEQ multiplex PCR assay. Not all clones reach the TCRdb copy of this immuneACCESS table, which keeps in-frame sequences only. Checked studies attribute under half of the gap to unresolved V genes and leave the rest unexplained. This sample lists approximately 480,000 clones; around 88% were detected once. The top ten hold about 13% of the sample. The material was peripheral blood, obtained in a trial of Ad26.COV2.S vaccine versus placebo. Receptors were obtained from a person aged 18-60 years who received the Ad26.COV2.S COVID-19 vaccine or a placebo.

The rearrangement uses TRBV10-3 and TRBJ1-2; no reliable D call. In germline, CDR1 is ENHRY, CDR2 SYGVKD. The CDR3 totals 14 residues. Trimming pared 6 bases from V and 8 bases from J, leaving 19 bases between. The DNA for the CDR3 is TGTGCCATCAGCCAATTCGGCAGGTCTAAAGGCTACACCTTC. This encodes CAISQFGRSKGYTF.

The V gene is TRBV7-7, the J gene TRBJ2-2, with D tentatively TRBD1 or TRBD2 (6 bases each). The germline V gene encodes CDR1 SSHAT and CDR2 FNYEAQ (reference sequence). With 5 bases removed from V and 3 bases from J, the gap between germline ends came to 16 bases. The CDR3 runs to 16 residues. CDR3 DNA sequence: TGTGCCAGCAGCCCAGGGACTGGACAGCACACCGGGGAGCTGTTTTTT. Translation gives CASSPGTGQHTGELFF.

The rearrangement joins TRBV5-1 to TRBJ2-2; TRBD2 agrees at 10 bases. Trimming at V came to 5 bases and at J to 7 bases, leaving 11 bases not matched to a gene. The CDR3 has 16 residues. Germline loops: CDR1 SGHRS, CDR2 YFSETQ. Here the CDR3 DNA reads TGCGCCAGCAGTGAGGGCTCTAGCGGGAGTATCGGGGAGCTGTTTTTT. It encodes CASSEGSSGSIGELFF.

This sequence joins TRBV7-8 and TRBJ1-4; no clear D gene. V lost 5 bases and J 13 bases, leaving 20 bases between the germline ends. The CDR3 length is 14 residues. CDR1 is SGHVS, CDR2 FQNEAQ, per germline. The CDR3 sequence: CASSPRRSGNGLFF. The CDR3 DNA sequence: TGTGCCAGCAGCCCGCGGAGATCGGGTAACGGACTGTTTTTT.

V is TRBV7-6 and J is TRBJ2-6; no clear D gene. The germline gives CDR1 SGHVS, CDR2 FNYEAQ. The CDR3 sequence is 15 residues long. The V end lost 5 bases, the J end lost 0 bases, and 8 bases lay between the germline ends. The CDR3, as DNA: TGTGCCAGCAGCGCGGAGAGCTCTGGGGCCAACGTCCTGACTTTC. Encoded protein: CASSAESSGANVLTF.

The genes are TRBV13 and TRBJ1-2, with D possibly matching TRBD1 (5 bases). The CDR3 contains 14 residues. Germline assignment: CDR1 PRHDT and CDR2 FYEKMQ (reference sequence). Trimming shortened V by 2 bases and J by 8 bases, and 15 bases separated the two germline ends. CDR3 region: CASSLRGRTGGYTF. CDR3 sequence (DNA): TGTGCCAGCAGCTTAAGGGGAAGGACGGGGGGCTACACCTTC.

Comments on this clone: This CDR3 is also generated by other DNA sequences in the sample. V gene TRBV3-1 (or the pseudogene TRBV3-2) combines with J gene TRBJ1-4; D possibly corresponds to TRBD1 (5 bases). This CDR3 spans 12 amino acids. Germline CDR1 reads LGHDT; CDR2 reads YNNKEL (reference sequence). V dropped 3 bases and J dropped 8 bases, with 7 bases sitting between them. The CDR3: CASSHREEKLFF. CDR3 in DNA: TGTGCCAGCAGCCACAGGGAGGAAAAACTGTTTTTT.

The chain has TRBV4-2 and TRBJ1-1; D gene unclear. The CDR3 is made up of 14 amino acids. Trimming pared 1 base from V and 0 bases from J, leaving 6 bases between. Per germline, CDR1 LGHNA and CDR2 YNFKEQ. The CDR3 DNA is TGTGCCAGCAGCCAAGTGGGCCTGAACACTGAAGCTTTCTTT. This codes for CASSQVGLNTEAFF.